This T cell receptor beta chain was observed in a study of T cell responses to AZD1222 COVID-19 vaccine (dated by TCRdb to about 2021). In terms of the full investigation: A total of under 250 trial participants underwent TCR sequencing, of whom around 210 had received two doses of AZD1222 and roughly 26 had received two doses of the MenACWY control vaccine. Enrollment into the trials was organized by age into subgroups of 18-55, 56-69 and 70-plus years, and those subgroups contained roughly 140, 27 and 60 TCR-sequenced participants, respectively.

Paper-wide results and their limitations: Because no samples from the day 14 peak response were available, repertoires could be characterized only after the peak T cell response. Participants were mostly white British and included more females than males, and it was suggested by the authors that clonal diversity may have been underestimated. Vaccine-associated CD4 TCRs spanned the whole spike protein, with dominant responses in regions 160-218 and 743-854. In the small 56-69-year group, the increase in depth fell short of significance, most likely because of low power. Spike-specific TCR breadth and depth rose significantly after two AZD1222 doses compared with day 0 and with MenACWY recipients. Nearly half of unique spike-specific TCRs reportedly recognized epitopes outside regions mutated in the B.1.351 and B.1.1.7 variants. Conclusions about previously exposed vaccinees are limited, since just five or six AZD1222 recipients were seropositive for SARS-CoV-2 at baseline.

The CDR3 regions of human TCRbeta chains were subjected to immunosequencing. From the authors' description of their analysis: Repertoire TCRs were checked for matches against a reference library of SARS-CoV-2-specific TCRs that had been generated using the MIRA antigen-specificity platform. Breadth meant the fraction of unique TCRs that were SARS-CoV-2-associated, whereas depth meant the fraction of total T cells that were SARS-CoV-2-associated. Using the MIRA data, each spike-specific TCR was assigned both to the spike region to which the TCR was reactive and to a CD4 or CD8 class. Log10-transformed breadth and depth values were compared by one-way ANOVA with Sidak's multiple comparisons tests. TCRdb retrieved this table from immuneACCESS and kept in-frame rearrangements only. Not all clones are present; in checked studies, unresolved V genes account for under half, and no reason is known for the remainder. V and J calls and clone size are copied from that table; D and trimming were computed from the DNA. Recorded for this sample are roughly 35,000 clones; approximately 80% of them occurred a single time. Approximately 4% of the sample belongs to the ten largest clones.

CDR1 and CDR2 are drawn from the germline V gene: MGHRA, YSYEKL. The CDR3 numbers 12 residues from cysteine through phenylalanine. The only DNA kept is the CDR3, 36 bases in frame from the first base. V is pared back by 4 bases and J by 0 bases, with 2 bases lying between the germline termini. Sample time point, as interpreted from the label and publication: about 28 days (+/-7) after the second vaccine dose. Because spike-specific TCR depth and breadth did not differ between the two schedules, AZD1222 recipients who got a second dose at roughly 4 weeks were pooled with those who got a second dose at roughly 12 weeks. Vaccinee samples were obtained from the UK trials COV001 and COV002, which included a single-blind randomized controlled phase 2/3 trial of AZD1222 (ChAdOx1 nCoV-19) in healthy adults. For TCRbeta chain sequencing, PBMC samples from trial participants were taken at day 0 and at day 28 after the second dose.

Worth noting for this clone: Its cognate antigen has yet to be identified. No much larger clone is present one base from it, and per-base qualities are unavailable.

Material: peripheral blood, obtained 28 days after the second AZD1222 dose. Recombination joined TRBV4-1 with TRBJ2-3, with the D gene too uncertain to name. The sequence came from an adult who received the AZD1222 COVID-19 vaccine. The CDR3 protein is CASSRSTDTQYF. The bases are TGCGCCAGCAGCCGGAGCACAGATACGCAGTATTTT.